This T cell receptor (beta chain) originates from a study of blood T cell repertoires in COVID-19. In the study overall: Samples came from the United States, Italy and Spain, spanning acute and convalescent COVID-19. PBMCs, B-cell-depleted T cells, or T cells were the source of the cDNA or gDNA that made up the material.

The authors' processing: Amplification with reference gene primers provided the estimates of nucleated cell counts. Here immunoSEQ multiplex PCR was the method, and the copy in TCRdb shows in-frame clones only, minus some. V and J calls and clone size are copied from that table; D and trimming were computed from the DNA. The data hold about 45,000 clones, with 86% observed a single time. This clone was found a few times. The CDR3 is 14 amino acids. The V gene's germline CDR1 is MGHRA and CDR2 YSYEKL. V was clipped by 6 bases and J by 2 bases, with 13 bases between them. The sample taken for sequencing was peripheral blood. The TCR sequence derives from a human donor in a cohort sampled during active COVID-19. The rearrangement joins TRBV4-1 to TRBJ2-5; D is possibly TRBD1 (5 bases). The CDR3 loop reads CASRPNQGQETQYF. The CDR3 DNA reads TGCGCCAGCAGACCCAATCAGGGTCAAGAGACCCAGTACTTC.